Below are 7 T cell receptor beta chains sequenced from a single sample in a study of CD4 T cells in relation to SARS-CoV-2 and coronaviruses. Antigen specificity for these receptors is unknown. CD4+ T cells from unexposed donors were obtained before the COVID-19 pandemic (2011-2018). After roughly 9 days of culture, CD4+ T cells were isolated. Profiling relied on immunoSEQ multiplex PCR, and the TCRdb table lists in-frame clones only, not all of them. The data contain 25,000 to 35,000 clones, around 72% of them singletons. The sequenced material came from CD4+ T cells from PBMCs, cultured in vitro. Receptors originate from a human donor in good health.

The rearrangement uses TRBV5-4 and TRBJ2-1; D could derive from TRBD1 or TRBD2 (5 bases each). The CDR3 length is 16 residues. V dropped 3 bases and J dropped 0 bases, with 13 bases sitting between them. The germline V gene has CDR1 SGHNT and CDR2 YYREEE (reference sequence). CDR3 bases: TGTGCCAGCAGCTCCGGGACGCCGAGCTCCTACAATGAGCAGTTCTTC. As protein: CASSSGTPSSYNEQFF.

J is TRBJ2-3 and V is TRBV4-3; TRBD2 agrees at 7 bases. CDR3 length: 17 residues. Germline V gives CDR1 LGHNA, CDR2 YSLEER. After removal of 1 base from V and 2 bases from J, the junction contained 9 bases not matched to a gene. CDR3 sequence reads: CASSQGASGESTDTQYF. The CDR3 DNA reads TGCGCCAGCAGCCAAGGGGCCAGCGGGGAGTCCACAGATACGCAGTATTTT.

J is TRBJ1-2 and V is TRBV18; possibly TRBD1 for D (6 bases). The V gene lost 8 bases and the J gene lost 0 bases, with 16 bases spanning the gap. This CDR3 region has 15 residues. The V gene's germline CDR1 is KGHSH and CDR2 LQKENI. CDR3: CASAINREANYGYTF. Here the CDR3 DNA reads TGTGCCAGCGCGATAAACAGGGAAGCTAACTATGGCTACACCTTC.

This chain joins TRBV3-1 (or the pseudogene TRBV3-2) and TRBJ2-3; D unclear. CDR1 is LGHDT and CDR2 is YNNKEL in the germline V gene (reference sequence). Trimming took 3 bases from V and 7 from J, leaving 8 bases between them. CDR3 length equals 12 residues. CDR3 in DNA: TGTGCCAGCAGCCATTCGCGGCATACGCAGTATTTT. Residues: CASSHSRHTQYF.

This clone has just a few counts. This CDR3 reads CASSRRLAGNTGELFF. DNA for the CDR3: TGTGCCAGCAGCCGCCGACTAGCGGGCAACACCGGGGAGCTGTTTTTT. The V call is TRBV6-2 or TRBV6-3, the J call TRBJ2-2; 10 bases fit TRBD2. After removal of 6 bases from V and 2 bases from J, the junction contained 6 bases not matched to a gene. CDR3 size: 16 residues. Germline V gene data show CDR1 as MNHEY and CDR2 as SVGEGT.

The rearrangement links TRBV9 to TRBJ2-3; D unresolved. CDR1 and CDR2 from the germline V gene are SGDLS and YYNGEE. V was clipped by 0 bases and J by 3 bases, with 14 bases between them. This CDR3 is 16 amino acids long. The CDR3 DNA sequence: TGTGCCAGCAGCGTAGATCAACCCCTGGGGACAGATACGCAGTATTTT. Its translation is CASSVDQPLGTDTQYF.

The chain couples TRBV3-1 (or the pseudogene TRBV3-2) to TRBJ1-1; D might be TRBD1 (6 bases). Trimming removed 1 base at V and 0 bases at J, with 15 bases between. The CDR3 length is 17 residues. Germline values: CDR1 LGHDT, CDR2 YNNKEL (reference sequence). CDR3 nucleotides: TGTGCCAGCAGCCAAGCTAGGGGGGGTCGGATGAACACTGAAGCTTTCTTT. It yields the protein CASSQARGGRMNTEAFF.